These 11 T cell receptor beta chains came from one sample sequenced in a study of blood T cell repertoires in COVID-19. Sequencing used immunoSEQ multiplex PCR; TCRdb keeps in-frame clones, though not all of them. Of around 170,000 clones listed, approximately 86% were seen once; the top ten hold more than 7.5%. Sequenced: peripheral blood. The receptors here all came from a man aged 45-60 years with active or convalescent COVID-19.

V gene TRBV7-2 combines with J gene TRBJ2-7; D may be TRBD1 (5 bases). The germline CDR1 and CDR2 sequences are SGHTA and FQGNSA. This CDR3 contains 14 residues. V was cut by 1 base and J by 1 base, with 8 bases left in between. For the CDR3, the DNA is TGTGCCAGCAGCTTAGGGGGCTTATCCTACGAGCAGTACTTC. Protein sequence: CASSLGGLSYEQYF. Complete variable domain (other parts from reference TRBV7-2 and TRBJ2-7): GAGVSQSPSNKVTEKGKDVELRCDPISGHTALYWYRQSLGQGLEFLIYFQGNSAPDKSGLPSDRFSAERTGGSVSTLTIQRTQQEDSAVYLCASSLGGLSYEQYFGPGTRLTVT.

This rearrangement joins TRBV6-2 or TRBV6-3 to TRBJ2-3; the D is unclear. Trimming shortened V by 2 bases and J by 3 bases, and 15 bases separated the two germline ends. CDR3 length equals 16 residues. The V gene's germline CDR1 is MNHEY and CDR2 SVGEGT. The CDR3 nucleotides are TGTGCCAGCAGTTACGTAGGCCAGGAATTTACAGATACGCAGTATTTT. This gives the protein CASSYVGQEFTDTQYF.

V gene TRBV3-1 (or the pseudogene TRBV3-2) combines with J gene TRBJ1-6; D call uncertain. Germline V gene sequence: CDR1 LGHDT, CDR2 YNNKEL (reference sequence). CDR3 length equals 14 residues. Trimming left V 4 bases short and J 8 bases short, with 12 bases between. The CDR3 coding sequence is TGTGCCAGCAGCCCCATTCACGGTGATTCACCCCTCCACTTT. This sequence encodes CASSPIHGDSPLHF.

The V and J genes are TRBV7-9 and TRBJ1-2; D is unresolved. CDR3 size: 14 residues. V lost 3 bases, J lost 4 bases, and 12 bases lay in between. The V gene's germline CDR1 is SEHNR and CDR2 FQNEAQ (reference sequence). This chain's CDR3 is CASSFPGLSYGYTF. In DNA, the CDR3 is TGTGCCAGCAGCTTTCCTGGGCTAAGCTATGGCTACACCTTC.

CDR3 DNA: TGTGCCAGCAGGACCGGGACAGGGACAGATACGCAGTATTTT. It translates to CASRTGTGTDTQYF. V and J are TRBV28 and TRBJ2-3; 9 bases agree with TRBD1. After removal of 6 bases from V and 3 bases from J, the junction contained 4 bases not matched to a gene. The CDR3 has 14 residues. Germline lookup yields CDR1 MDHEN and CDR2 SYDVKM.

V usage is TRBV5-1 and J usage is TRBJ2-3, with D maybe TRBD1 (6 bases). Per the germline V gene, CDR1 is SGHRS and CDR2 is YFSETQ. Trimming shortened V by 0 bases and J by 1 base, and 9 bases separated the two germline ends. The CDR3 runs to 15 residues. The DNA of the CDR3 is TGCGCCAGCAGCTTGGGTAACAGGGGCACAGATACGCAGTATTTT. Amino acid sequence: CASSLGNRGTDTQYF.

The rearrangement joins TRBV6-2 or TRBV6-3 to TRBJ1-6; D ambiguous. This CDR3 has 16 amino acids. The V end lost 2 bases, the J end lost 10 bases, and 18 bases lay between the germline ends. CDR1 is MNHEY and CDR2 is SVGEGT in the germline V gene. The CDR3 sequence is CASSYPYKERWSPLHF. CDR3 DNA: TGTGCCAGCAGTTACCCCTACAAGGAGAGGTGGTCACCCCTCCACTTT.

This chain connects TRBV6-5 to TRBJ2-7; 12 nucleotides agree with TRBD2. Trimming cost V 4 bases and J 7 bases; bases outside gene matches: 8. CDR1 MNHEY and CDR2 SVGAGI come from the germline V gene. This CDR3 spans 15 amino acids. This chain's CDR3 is CASSFGLAGPGEQYF. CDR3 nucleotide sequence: TGTGCCAGCAGTTTCGGACTAGCGGGACCCGGGGAGCAGTACTTC.

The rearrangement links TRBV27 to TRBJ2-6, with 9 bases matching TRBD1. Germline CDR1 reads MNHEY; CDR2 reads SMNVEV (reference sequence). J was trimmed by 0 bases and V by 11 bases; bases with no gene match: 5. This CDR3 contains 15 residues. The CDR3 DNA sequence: TGTGCCCGAACAGGGGGCCTCTCTGGGGCCAACGTCCTGACTTTC. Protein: CARTGGLSGANVLTF.

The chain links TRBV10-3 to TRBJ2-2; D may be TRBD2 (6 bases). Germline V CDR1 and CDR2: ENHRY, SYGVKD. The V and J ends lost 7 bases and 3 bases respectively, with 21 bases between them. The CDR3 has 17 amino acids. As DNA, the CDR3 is TGTGCCATCAATGACCCTCCGGGACTTATAGACACCGGGGAGCTGTTTTTT. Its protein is CAINDPPGLIDTGELFF.

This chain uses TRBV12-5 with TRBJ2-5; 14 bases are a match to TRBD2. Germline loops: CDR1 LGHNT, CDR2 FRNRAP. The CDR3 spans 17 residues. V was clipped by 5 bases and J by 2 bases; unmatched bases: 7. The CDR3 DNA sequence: TGTGCTAGTGGTGCTGGACTAGCGGGGGGAAAGCAAGAGACCCAGTACTTC. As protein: CASGAGLAGGKQETQYF.